This TCR beta chain was retrieved from a study of OX40 agonist ivuxolimab in advanced cancers. The study's findings and limits: At 0.1 to 3.0 mg/kg and by week 6, CD4+ and CD8+ T cells in the blood had expanded clonally. Relative to CD4+ cells, CD8+ T cells on average had more expanded clones. Among the lowest peripheral clonal expansion occurred in 0.1-3.0 mg/kg partial responders.

The count of this clone is one. Its matching antigen is unknown. V trimming: 4 bases; J trimming: 8 bases; junction bases outside the gene matches: 5. The germline CDR1 and CDR2 sequences are MNHEY and SMNVEV (reference sequence). The CDR3 has 13 residues. Only in-frame clones appear in the TCRdb table, and some are missing; sequencing was by immunoSEQ multiplex PCR. This sample yields 75,000 to 95,000 clones, of which around 87% are seen a single time; around 4% belongs to the top ten. This TCR was recovered from an adult with an advanced solid tumor such as melanoma, head and neck, liver or kidney cancer. Source: CD4+ or CD8+ T cells sorted from blood, taken in a trial of the OX40 agonist ivuxolimab. The V gene is TRBV27, the J gene TRBJ1-2, with 9 bases identical to TRBD1. This CDR3 reads CASSSGTGKGYTF. The CDR3 DNA reads as TGTGCCAGCAGTTCCGGGACAGGGAAAGGCTACACCTTC.